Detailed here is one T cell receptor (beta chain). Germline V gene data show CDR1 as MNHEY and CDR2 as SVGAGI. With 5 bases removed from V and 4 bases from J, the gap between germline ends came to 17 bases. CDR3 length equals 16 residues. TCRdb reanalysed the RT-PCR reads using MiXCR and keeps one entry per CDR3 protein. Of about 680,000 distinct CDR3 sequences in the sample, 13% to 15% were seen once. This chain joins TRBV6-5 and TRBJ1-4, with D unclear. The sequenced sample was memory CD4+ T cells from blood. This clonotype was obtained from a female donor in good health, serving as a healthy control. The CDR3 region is CASSRAGPRGNEKLFF. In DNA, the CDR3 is TGTGCCAGCAGTAGGGCGGGCCCACGGGGTAATGAAAAACTGTTTTTT.